The next 3 T cell receptor beta chains were all read from a single sample in a study of shared clonotypes between healthy human individuals. Repertoires were generated with immunoSEQ multiplex PCR, while TCRdb's copy carries only in-frame clones and drops some. The sample yields around 100,000 clones, about 67% seen once. Sequencing was carried out using memory CD8+ T cells sorted from blood. Subset meaning: CD45RO+ cells pooled with CCR7-negative TemRA cells. The receptors were sampled from a woman aged 25-40 years in good health.

This clone was observed a few times. The chain has TRBV2 and TRBJ1-1; D is unclear. The germline V gene has CDR1 SNHLY and CDR2 FYNNEI. V lost 8 bases to trimming and J lost 4 bases, with 11 bases between them. The CDR3 is 12 amino acids. This chain's CDR3 is CASESGGTEAFF. CDR3 in DNA: TGTGCCAGCGAGTCCGGTGGCACTGAAGCTTTCTTT.

V usage is TRBV29-1 and J usage is TRBJ2-7; weak D call: TRBD2 (7 bases). Trimming pared 5 bases from V and 4 bases from J, leaving 15 bases between. The germline CDR1 and CDR2 sequences are SQVTM and ANQGSEA. CDR3 length: 13 amino acids. This CDR3 reads CSVQAGAQYEQYF. DNA for the CDR3: TGCAGCGTTCAGGCGGGGGCCCAATACGAGCAGTACTTC.

The chain links TRBV28 to TRBJ1-1; D unresolved. Germline loops: CDR1 MDHEN, CDR2 SYDVKM. This CDR3 contains 13 residues. V lost 7 bases, J lost 0 bases, and 9 bases lay in between. The CDR3 sequence: CASTGGMNTEAFF. DNA for the CDR3: TGTGCCAGCACAGGCGGTATGAACACTGAAGCTTTCTTT.